This note documents a single T cell receptor (beta chain) sequence. The target antigen is unknown. CDR3 regions of TCR beta were amplified from RNA transcripts. HTBI-primed RT-PCR formed the first round, and a multiplex PCR formed the second. MiXCR, applied by TCRdb to the multiplex PCR reads, yields one record per CDR3 protein. In the table there are over a million distinct CDR3 sequences, roughly 35% of which are singletons. The CDR3 contains 13 residues. Trimming took 3 bases from V and 4 from J; bases not matched to a gene: 4. The germline CDR1 and CDR2 sequences are GTSNPN and SVGIG (reference sequence). These data come from a study of Graves' ophthalmopathy and Graves' hyperthyroidism. Broader study findings: A majority of expanded thyroid clonotypes exceeding 0.001 frequency were likewise present in blood. As the model predicted ophthalmopathy progression, it achieved a sensitivity of nearly 71% and a specificity of approximately 72%.

This chain joins TRBV30 and TRBJ2-7, with 9 bases that match TRBD2. The sequence was obtained from an adult man with Graves' hyperthyroidism. The sequenced sample was peripheral blood or thyroid tissue (not recorded which). DNA of the CDR3: TGTGCCTGGAGCCCTAGCGGGGATTACGAGCAGTACTTC. Translating gives CAWSPSGDYEQYF.